Each of the 4 T cell receptor beta chains below was sequenced from the same sample in a study of T cell responses to AZD1222 COVID-19 vaccine. Measured with immunoSEQ multiplex PCR; TCRdb has only the in-frame clones, and not every one. The top ten clones hold 15% to 20% of a sample with fewer than 100,000 clones, more than 70% of them seen once. The specimen was peripheral blood, collected on day 0 of AZD1222 vaccination. These receptors came from an adult in good health.

The rearrangement uses TRBV7-2 and TRBJ1-1; 7 bases align to TRBD1. V trimming: 5 bases; J trimming: 1 base; junction bases outside the gene matches: 7. CDR3 length: 15 amino acids. The germline V gene has CDR1 SGHTA and CDR2 FQGNSA. Here the CDR3 reads CASSPGGGGNTEAFF. The CDR3 coding sequence is TGTGCCAGCAGCCCAGGGGGGGGCGGGAACACTGAAGCTTTCTTT.

The chain uses TRBV19 and TRBJ1-4, with 7 bases fitting TRBD1. The CDR3 is 13 residues long. Trimming cost V 6 bases and J 8 bases; bases outside gene matches: 6. Germline V gene lookup returns CDR1 LNHDA and CDR2 SQIVND (reference sequence). The CDR3 DNA follows: TGTGCCAGTAGAAGGACAGGCGGGGAAAAACTGTTTTTT. This gives the protein CASRRTGGEKLFF.

The chain recombines TRBV19 with TRBJ2-7; D possibly matches TRBD1 or TRBD2 (6 bases each). This CDR3 is 15 amino acids long. Germline V lookup: CDR1 LNHDA, CDR2 SQIVND (reference sequence). Trimming shortened V by 4 bases and J by 5 bases, and 18 bases separated the two germline ends. The CDR3 spells CASSRGRGAYDEQYF. The CDR3 DNA sequence: TGTGCCAGTAGTAGGGGAAGGGGGGCATACGACGAGCAGTACTTC. Combining the CDR3 with reference TRBV19 and TRBJ2-7 gives the whole variable domain DGGITQSPKYLFRKEGQNVTLSCEQNLNHDAMYWYRQDPGQGLRLIYYSQIVNDFQKGDIAEGYSVSREKKESFPLTVTSAQKNPTAFYLCASSRGRGAYDEQYFGPGTRLTVT.

The chain joins TRBV19 to TRBJ2-7; possible D gene TRBD1, 5 bases. Between the trimmed V and J ends, which lost 5 bases and 4 bases, there was a span of 15 bases. This CDR3 is built from 14 residues. The germline V gene encodes CDR1 LNHDA and CDR2 SQIVND (reference sequence). CDR3 in DNA: TGTGCCAGTAGTCCCGACCTGGGGCCTTACGAGCAGTACTTC. It specifies CASSPDLGPYEQYF.